Included here is one TCR beta chain sequence, with context. The antigen is unknown. This sample was taken from a study of response to subunit inactivated influenza vaccine. Study results and caveats: After each seasonal influenza vaccination, few new T cells are recruited, the authors suggested.

TCRdb reprocessed the RT-PCR reads via MiXCR and lists one record per CDR3 protein. The sample includes roughly 650,000 distinct CDR3 sequences, around 15% of them seen just once. The length of the CDR3 is 23 residues. Trimming cost V 0 bases and J 0 bases; bases outside gene matches: 16. Germline CDR1 is MNHEY and CDR2 is SVGEGT. V is TRBV6-2 or TRBV6-3 and J is TRBJ2-1, with 14 positions matching TRBD2. The specimen comprised PBMCs from blood, sampled less than 15 days before vaccination. The receptor was derived from a man aged 45-65 years who received an inactivated influenza vaccine. The CDR3 reads CASSYSAGVRLAGGRSSYNEQFF. In nucleotides, the CDR3 is TGTGCCAGCAGTTACTCGGCTGGGGTTAGACTAGCGGGAGGGAGAAGCTCCTACAATGAGCAGTTCTTC.